This T cell receptor (beta chain) is from a study of PD-1 blockade in classical Hodgkin lymphoma. The CDR3 runs 16 residues. V lost 5 bases and J lost 2; bases outside the gene matches: 4. The germline gives CDR1 SEHNR, CDR2 FQNEAQ (reference sequence). Libraries were prepared by immunoSEQ multiplex PCR; TCRdb keeps only in-frame clonotypes and omits some of them. The sample lists about 26,000 clones; approximately 78% were seen once. Whole-study findings and limits: According to reports, newly diagnosed patients had lower baseline TCR diversity than healthy donors, and relapsed/refractory patients had lower baseline TCR diversity still.

Concerning this clone itself: Its antigen is not known.

Every patient had relapsed following autologous stem cell transplantation, and cohorts differed in brentuximab vedotin exposure. Sequencing was performed on peripheral blood mononuclear cells (PBMCs), taken before the second cycle of nivolumab. The rearrangement joins TRBV7-9 to TRBJ2-6, with 9 bases identical to TRBD1. The clonotype originates from a human donor with classical Hodgkin lymphoma. This CDR3 is CASSHTGGAGANVLTF. The CDR3 bases are TGTGCCAGCAGCCATACAGGGGGCGCTGGGGCCAACGTCCTGACTTTC. The full variable domain, completed using reference TRBV7-9 and TRBJ2-6, is DTGVSQNPRHKITKRGQNVTFRCDPISEHNRLYWYRQTLGQGPEFLTYFQNEAQLEKSRLLSDRFSAERPKGSFSTLEIQRTEQGDSAMYLCASSHTGGAGANVLTFGAGSRLTVL.